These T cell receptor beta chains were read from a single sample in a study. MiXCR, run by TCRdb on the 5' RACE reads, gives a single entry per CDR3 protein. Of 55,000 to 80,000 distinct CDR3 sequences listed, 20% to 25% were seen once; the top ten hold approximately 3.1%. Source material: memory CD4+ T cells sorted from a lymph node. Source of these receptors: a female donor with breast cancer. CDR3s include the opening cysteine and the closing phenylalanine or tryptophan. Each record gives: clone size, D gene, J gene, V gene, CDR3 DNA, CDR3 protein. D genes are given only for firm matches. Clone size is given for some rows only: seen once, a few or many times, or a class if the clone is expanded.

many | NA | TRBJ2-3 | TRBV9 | TGTGCCAGCAGCGGAGATCTACATACGCAGTATTTT | CASSGDLHTQYF
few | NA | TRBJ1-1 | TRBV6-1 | TGTGCCAGCAGTGACCTTGGACGGCTGAACACTGAAGCTTTCTTT | CASSDLGRLNTEAFF
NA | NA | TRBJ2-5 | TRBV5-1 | TGCGCCAGCAGCTTGGGACAGTCAAAAGAGACCCAGTACTTC | CASSLGQSKETQYF
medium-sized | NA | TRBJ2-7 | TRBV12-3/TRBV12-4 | TGTGCCAGCGGCAAGACTGTCGAGCAGTACTTC | CASGKTVEQYF
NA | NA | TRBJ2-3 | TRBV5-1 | TGCGCCAGCAGCCTAGGGACTTTAGGGGATACGCAGTATTTT | CASSLGTLGDTQYF
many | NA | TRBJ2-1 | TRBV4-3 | TGCGCCAGCAGCCAAGAGGCTAGATCGACTGAGCAGTTCTTC | CASSQEARSTEQFF
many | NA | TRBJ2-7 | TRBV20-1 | TGCAGTGCTCCTGTGCGGGGCGAGCAGTACTTC | CSAPVRGEQYF
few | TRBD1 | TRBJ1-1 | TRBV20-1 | TGCAGTGCTAGAGAGGGGACAGAAAGGGGCACTGAAGCTTTCTTT | CSAREGTERGTEAFF
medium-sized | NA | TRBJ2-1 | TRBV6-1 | TGTGCCAGCAGGCCGTTTAGCCGAACGTTGGGGGTTGTCGATGAGCAGTTCTTC | CASRPFSRTLGVVDEQFF
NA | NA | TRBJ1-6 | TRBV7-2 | TGTGCCAGCAGCAAACCGGGCGGGGGCAATTCACCCCTCCACTTT | CASSKPGGGNSPLHF
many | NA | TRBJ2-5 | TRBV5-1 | TGCGCCAGCAGCTTGTATCCTCAAGAGACCCAGTACTTC | CASSLYPQETQYF
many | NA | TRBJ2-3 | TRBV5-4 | TGTGCCAGCAGCTTGAGGGGAACAGATACGCAGTATTTT | CASSLRGTDTQYF
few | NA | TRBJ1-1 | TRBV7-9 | TGTGCCAGCGGACACCGGAACACTGAAGCTTTCTTT | CASGHRNTEAFF
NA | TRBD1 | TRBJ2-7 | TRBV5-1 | TGCGCCAGCAGCTCAGGACAGGCGACCTACGAGCAGTACTTC | CASSSGQATYEQYF
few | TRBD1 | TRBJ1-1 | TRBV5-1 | TGCGCCAGCAGCTTCGGACAGGGCGGCGCTGAAGCTTTCTTT | CASSFGQGGAEAFF
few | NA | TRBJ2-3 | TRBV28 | TGTGCCAGCCGGCGCGGGGCCCCCACAGATACGCAGTATTTT | CASRRGAPTDTQYF
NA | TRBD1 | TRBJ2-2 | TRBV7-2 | TGTGCCAGCAGCCCCGGGGGACAGGCGAACACCGGGGAGCTGTTTTTT | CASSPGGQANTGELFF
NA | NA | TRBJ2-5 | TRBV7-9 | TGTGCCAGCAGCTTAGGCCGACGTCGGGGGACGGCGGGAGAGACCCAGTACTTC | CASSLGRRRGTAGETQYF
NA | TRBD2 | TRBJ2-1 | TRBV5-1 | TGCGCCAGCACTCCTCTAGCGGGGGGACGCAATGAGCAGTTCTTC | CASTPLAGGRNEQFF
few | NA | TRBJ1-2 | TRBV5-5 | TGTGCCAGCGGGGGAACGGGCCGGGGCTACACCTTC | CASGGTGRGYTF
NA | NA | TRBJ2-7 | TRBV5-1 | TGCGCCAGCAGCTTGGCCCCGGGTTTCGAGCAGTACTTC | CASSLAPGFEQYF
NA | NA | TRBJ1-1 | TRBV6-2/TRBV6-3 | TGTGCCAGCAGTCCCCAGTGGGGGGTTGAAGCTTTCTTT | CASSPQWGVEAFF
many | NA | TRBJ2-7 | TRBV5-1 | TGCGCCAGCAGCAAAGGGCCAATCTACGAGCAGTACTTC | CASSKGPIYEQYF
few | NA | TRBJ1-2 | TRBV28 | TGTGCCAGCAGTGCCTCCGGAGACTGGGACTATGGCTACACCTTC | CASSASGDWDYGYTF
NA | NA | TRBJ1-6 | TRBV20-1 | TGCAGTGCTAGGGCGGGCTCCTATAATTCACCCCTCCACTTT | CSARAGSYNSPLHF
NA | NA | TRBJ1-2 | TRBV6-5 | TGTGCCAGCAGGGTCGGACCTAACTATGGCTACACCTTC | CASRVGPNYGYTF
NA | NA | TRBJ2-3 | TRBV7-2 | TGTGCCAGCAGCCCTCGTCGCACAGATACGCAGTATTTT | CASSPRRTDTQYF
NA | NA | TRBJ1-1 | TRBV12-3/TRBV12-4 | TGTGCCAGCGCAATTACAGGGAACACTGAAGCTTTCTTT | CASAITGNTEAFF
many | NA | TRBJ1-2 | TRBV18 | TGTGCCAGCTCACCTCTCGATAACTATGGCTACACCTTC | CASSPLDNYGYTF
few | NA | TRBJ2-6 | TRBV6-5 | TGTGCCAGCAGTAGGGGGGGGGCCAACGTCCTGACTTTC | CASSRGGANVLTF
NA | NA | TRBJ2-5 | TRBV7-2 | TGTGCCAGCAGCCCCTCCCGGACAATCATTCGAGAGACCCAGTACTTC | CASSPSRTIIRETQYF
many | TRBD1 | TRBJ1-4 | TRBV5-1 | TGCGCCAGCAGCCCGACAGGGGATGAAAAACTGTTTTTT | CASSPTGDEKLFF
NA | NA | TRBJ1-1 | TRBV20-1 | TGCAGTGCCCGTTGGACTGAAGCTTTCTTT | CSARWTEAFF
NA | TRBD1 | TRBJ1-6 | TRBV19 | TGTGCCAGTAGTAGCCAGGGGGGCTCCTATAATTCACCCCTCCACTTT | CASSSQGGSYNSPLHF
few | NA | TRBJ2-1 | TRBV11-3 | TGTGCCAGCAGCTTATTAGGGGGAGAGCAGTTCTTC | CASSLLGGEQFF
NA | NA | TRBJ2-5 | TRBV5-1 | TGCGCCAGCAGCTACAGGGAGGGGTCTGGGGAGACCCAGTACTTC | CASSYREGSGETQYF
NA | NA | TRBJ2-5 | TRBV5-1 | TGCGCCAGCAGCGAGGGAACCCAAGAGACCCAGTACTTC | CASSEGTQETQYF
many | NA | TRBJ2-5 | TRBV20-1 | TGCAGTGCTAGAGCCGCGAACCAAGAGACCCAGTACTTC | CSARAANQETQYF
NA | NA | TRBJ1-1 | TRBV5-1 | TGCGCCAGCAGCTTGGAGGCGGGGGCCGAGGGTCGAGCTTTCTTT | CASSLEAGAEGRAFF
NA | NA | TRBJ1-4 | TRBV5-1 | TGCGCCAGCAGCCCCGGTGGGGTTACAACTAATGAAAAACTGTTTTTT | CASSPGGVTTNEKLFF
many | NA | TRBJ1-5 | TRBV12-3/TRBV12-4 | TGTGCCAGCAGACCCGGGTCCCCTGGCAATCAGCCCCAGCATTTT | CASRPGSPGNQPQHF
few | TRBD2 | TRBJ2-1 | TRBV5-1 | TGCGCCAGCACCCTTTCCACCGGGACTAGCGGGTCTGAGCAGTTCTTC | CASTLSTGTSGSEQFF
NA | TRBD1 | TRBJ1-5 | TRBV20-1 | TGCAGTGCTAGAGTAGGGACAGGTTCCCAGCCCCAGCATTTT | CSARVGTGSQPQHF
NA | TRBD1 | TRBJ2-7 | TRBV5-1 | TGCGCCAGCAGCCTTGGGACAGGGGGTCCCTACGAGCGGTACTTC | CASSLGTGGPYERYF
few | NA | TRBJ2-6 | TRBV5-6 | TGTGTCAGCAGCTTTTATGGTGGGGCCAACGTCCTGACTTTC | CVSSFYGGANVLTF
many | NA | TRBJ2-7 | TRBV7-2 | TGTGCCAGCAGGTCCGACAGGAGCCCGTACGAGCAGTACTTC | CASRSDRSPYEQYF
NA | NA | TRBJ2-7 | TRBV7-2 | TGTGCCAGCAGCTTAGAGGCGCGTTACGGCTACGAGCAGTACTTC | CASSLEARYGYEQYF
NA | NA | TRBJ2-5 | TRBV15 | TGTGCCACCTCCGGGCCATTGGAGACCCAGTACTTC | CATSGPLETQYF
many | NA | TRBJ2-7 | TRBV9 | TGTGCCAGCAGCAGTGAACCGTCCGGGACAACTTTTTCCCACGAGCAGTACTTC | CASSSEPSGTTFSHEQYF